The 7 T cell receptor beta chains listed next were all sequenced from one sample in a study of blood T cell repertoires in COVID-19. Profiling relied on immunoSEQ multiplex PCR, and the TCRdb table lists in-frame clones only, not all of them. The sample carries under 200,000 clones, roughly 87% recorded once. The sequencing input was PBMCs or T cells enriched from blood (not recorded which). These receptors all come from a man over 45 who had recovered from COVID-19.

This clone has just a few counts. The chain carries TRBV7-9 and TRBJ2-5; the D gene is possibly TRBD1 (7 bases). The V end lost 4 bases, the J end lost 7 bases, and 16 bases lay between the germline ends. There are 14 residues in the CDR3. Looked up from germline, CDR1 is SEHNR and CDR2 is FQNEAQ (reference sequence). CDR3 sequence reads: CASSSGTAGWTQYF. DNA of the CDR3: TGTGCCAGCAGCTCCGGGACAGCGGGCTGGACCCAGTACTTC. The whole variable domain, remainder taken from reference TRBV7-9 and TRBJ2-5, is DTGVSQNPRHKITKRGQNVTFRCDPISEHNRLYWYRQTLGQGPEFLTYFQNEAQLEKSRLLSDRFSAERPKGSFSTLEIQRTEQGDSAMYLCASSSGTAGWTQYFGPGTRLLVL.

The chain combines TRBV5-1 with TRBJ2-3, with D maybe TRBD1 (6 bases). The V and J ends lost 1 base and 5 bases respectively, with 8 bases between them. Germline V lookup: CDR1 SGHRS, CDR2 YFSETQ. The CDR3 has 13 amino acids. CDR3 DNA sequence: TGCGCCAGCAGCTTGTCAGGGGAAGATACGCAGTATTTT. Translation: CASSLSGEDTQYF.

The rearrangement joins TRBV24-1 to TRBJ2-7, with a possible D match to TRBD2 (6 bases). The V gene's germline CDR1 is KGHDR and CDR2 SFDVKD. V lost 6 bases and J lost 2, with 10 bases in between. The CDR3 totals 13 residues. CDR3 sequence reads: CATSHGRTYEQYF. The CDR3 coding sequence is TGTGCCACCAGTCACGGGAGAACCTACGAGCAGTACTTC.

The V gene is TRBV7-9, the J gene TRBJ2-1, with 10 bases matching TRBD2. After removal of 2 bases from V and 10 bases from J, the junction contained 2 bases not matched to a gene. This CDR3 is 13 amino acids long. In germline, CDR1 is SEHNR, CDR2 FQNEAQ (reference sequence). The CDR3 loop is CASSLSTSGEQFF. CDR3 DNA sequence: TGTGCCAGCAGCTTATCGACTAGCGGGGAGCAGTTCTTC. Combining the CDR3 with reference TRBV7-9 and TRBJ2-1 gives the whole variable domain DTGVSQNPRHKITKRGQNVTFRCDPISEHNRLYWYRQTLGQGPEFLTYFQNEAQLEKSRLLSDRFSAERPKGSFSTLEIQRTEQGDSAMYLCASSLSTSGEQFFGPGTRLTVL.

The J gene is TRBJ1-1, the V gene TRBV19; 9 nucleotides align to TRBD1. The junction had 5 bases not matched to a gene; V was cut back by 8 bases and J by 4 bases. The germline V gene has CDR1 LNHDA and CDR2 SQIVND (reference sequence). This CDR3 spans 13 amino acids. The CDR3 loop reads CASAPDRGTEAFF. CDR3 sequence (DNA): TGTGCCAGTGCCCCGGACAGGGGCACTGAAGCTTTCTTT.

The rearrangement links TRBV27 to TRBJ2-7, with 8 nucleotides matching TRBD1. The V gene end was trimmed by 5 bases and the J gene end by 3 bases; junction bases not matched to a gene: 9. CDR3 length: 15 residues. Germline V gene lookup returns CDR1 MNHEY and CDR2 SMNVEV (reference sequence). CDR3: CASSPDRAGYYEQYF. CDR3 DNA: TGTGCCAGCAGTCCGGACAGGGCTGGGTACTACGAGCAGTACTTC.

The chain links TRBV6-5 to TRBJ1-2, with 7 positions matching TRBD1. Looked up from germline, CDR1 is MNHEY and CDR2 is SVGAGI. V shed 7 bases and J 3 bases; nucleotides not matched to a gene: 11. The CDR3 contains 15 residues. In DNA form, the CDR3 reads TGTGCCAGCACCGACCCCCAGGGGGATCACTATGGCTACACCTTC. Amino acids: CASTDPQGDHYGYTF.